Listed below are T cell receptor beta chains from one sample, sequenced in a study of blood T cell repertoires in COVID-19. The protocol was immunoSEQ multiplex PCR, while the TCRdb copy is restricted to in-frame clones and leaves out a portion. The data hold 200,000 to 250,000 clones, with 83% observed a single time. Input material: peripheral blood. Receptors were obtained from a woman in her twenties or thirties with COVID-19, enrolled during active disease. The CDR3 runs from the conserved cysteine through the conserved F or W.

V gene: TRBV21-1; CDR3 protein: CASTLPEGQGGYTF
V gene: TRBV27; CDR3 protein: CASSFRPYSNQPQHF
V gene: TRBV5-1; CDR3 protein: CASSFATPGAYEQYF
V gene: TRBV25-1; CDR3 protein: CASRKTGDTEAFF
V gene: TRBV9; CDR3 protein: CASSVGTAMVNEQFF
V gene: TRBV7-8; CDR3 protein: CASSLRDSRNEQFF
V gene: TRBV27; CDR3 protein: CASSLVKGSNSPLHF
V gene: TRBV9; CDR3 protein: CASSVEGGRSPLHF
V gene: TRBV5-6; CDR3 protein: CASSLAETQYF
V gene: TRBV6-6; CDR3 protein: CASSRRGRGNEQYF
V gene: TRBV12-5; CDR3 protein: CASGRNRGGGSGFTEAFF
V gene: TRBV6-5; CDR3 protein: CASSPTGYSGYTF
V gene: TRBV5-1; CDR3 protein: CASSNPTQGAFEKLFF
V gene: TRBV20-1; CDR3 protein: CSASRSGVDYNEQFF
V gene: TRBV28; CDR3 protein: CASSLSRDRIYGYTF